Listed here are 25 T cell receptor beta chains from one sample, sequenced in a study of PD-L1 blockade in urothelial cancer. Time point of the sample: pretreatment peripheral blood. Sequencing was performed with immunoSEQ multiplex PCR; in TCRdb, only in-frame clones are kept and a portion is missing. The sample consists of about 87,000 clones, about four fifths of them appearing once. Sequenced here: PBMCs, sampled around atezolizumab (anti-PD-L1) treatment. All receptors come from a man aged 55 to 70 with urothelial cancer.

The rearrangement uses TRBV28 and TRBJ2-1; a possible D gene is TRBD1 (6 bases). This CDR3 is 15 amino acids long. The ends were cut back, 5 bases at V and 6 bases at J, with 17 bases in the middle. The germline CDR1 and CDR2 sequences are MDHEN and SYDVKM. The CDR3 DNA sequence: TGTGCCAGCAGTACACACAAGGTAGGGGGCAATGAGCAGTTCTTC. The encoded protein is CASSTHKVGGNEQFF.

The genes are TRBV15 and TRBJ2-6, with a weak D call TRBD1 (5 bases). Trimming took 0 bases from V and 0 from J, leaving 9 bases between them. This CDR3 is built from 17 residues. Germline CDR1 LNHNV, CDR2 YYDKDF (reference sequence). The DNA for the CDR3 is TGTGCCACCAGCAGAGATATAGGGGTCTCTGGGGCCAACGTCCTGACTTTC. Encoded protein: CATSRDIGVSGANVLTF.

The sample holds many counts of this clone. V is TRBV12-5 and J is TRBJ2-1; the match to TRBD2 covers 9 bases. Trimming took 4 bases from V and 2 from J; bases not matched to a gene: 3. The germline V gene encodes CDR1 LGHNT and CDR2 FRNRAP. The CDR3 covers 15 residues. The CDR3 region has the DNA TGTGCTAGTGGTTCTAGCGGGAAGACCTACAATGAGCAGTTCTTC. Translated: CASGSSGKTYNEQFF.

As for this clone: The germline gene is not matched at one end of the junction; a read error may be the cause. This sequence joins TRBV5-1 and TRBJ2-5; 7 bases are shared with TRBD2. Germline V gene sequence: CDR1 SGHRS, CDR2 YFSETQ. The CDR3 spans 17 residues. The CDR3 coding sequence is TGCGCCAGCAGCTTGGGAGTCGCGGGAGCGGGCCAAGGGACCCAGTACTTC. Translated: CASSLGVAGAGQGTQYF. Full variable domain (rest looked up from reference TRBV5-1 and TRBJ2-5): KAGVTQTPRYLIKTRGQQVTLSCSPISGHRSVSWYQQTPGQGLQFLFEYFSETQRNKGNFPGRFSGRQFSNSRSEMNVSTLELGDSALYLCASSLGVAGAGQGTQYFGPGTRLLVL.

This chain joins TRBV6-5 and TRBJ1-3, with D uncertain. The germline V gene encodes CDR1 MNHEY and CDR2 SVGAGI. The CDR3 runs to 16 residues. Between the trimmed V and J ends, which lost 0 bases and 0 bases, there was a span of 9 bases. The CDR3 spells CASSYSIYSSGNTIYF. CDR3 nucleotides: TGTGCCAGCAGTTACTCGATATACTCCTCTGGAAACACCATATATTTT.

The genes are TRBV11-2 and TRBJ1-5; TRBD1 might be the D (5 bases). The CDR3 loop spans 15 amino acids. Germline-derived CDR1 and CDR2 are SGHAT and FQNNGV. V was trimmed by 2 bases and J by 6 bases, leaving 14 bases between them. In nucleotides, the CDR3 is TGTGCCAGCAGCTTATCCAATGTGGGGCTTCAGCCCCAGCATTTT. This codes for CASSLSNVGLQPQHF.

V and J are TRBV2 and TRBJ1-4; maybe TRBD1 (6 bases). Trimming cost V 2 bases and J 4 bases, with 11 bases left between them. Germline CDR1 SNHLY, CDR2 FYNNEI. This CDR3 is built from 15 residues. Here the CDR3 reads CASSERRGINEKLFF. The CDR3 nucleotides are TGTGCCAGCAGTGAACGAAGGGGGATTAATGAAAAACTGTTTTTT.

The chain has TRBV4-1 and TRBJ1-2; D is undetermined. The CDR3 is made up of 13 amino acids. Trimming took off 2 bases at V and 2 bases at J, with 6 bases between the two ends. Per the germline V gene, CDR1 is MGHRA and CDR2 is YSYEKL. The CDR3 is CASSQQANYGYTF. In DNA, the CDR3 is TGCGCCAGCAGCCAACAAGCGAACTATGGCTACACCTTC.

The V and J genes are TRBV28 and TRBJ2-7; 9 bases agree with TRBD1. J lost 0 bases, V lost 5 bases, and 5 bases had no gene match. The CDR3 runs to 15 residues. Germline assignment: CDR1 MDHEN and CDR2 SYDVKM. This CDR3 is CASSTSGQGSYEQYF. In nucleotides, the CDR3 is TGTGCCAGCAGTACCTCGGGACAGGGCTCCTACGAGCAGTACTTC.

The CDR3 coding sequence is TGCGCCAGCAGCTTGGAAGGGGGCGGAGGCTACACCTTC. Translation gives CASSLEGGGGYTF. The genes are TRBV5-1 and TRBJ1-2, with 7 nucleotides matching TRBD1. Per germline, CDR1 SGHRS and CDR2 YFSETQ. CDR3 length equals 13 residues. The V gene end was trimmed by 0 bases and the J gene end by 8 bases; junction bases not matched to a gene: 4.

The genes are TRBV5-1 and TRBJ1-4; 9 nucleotides agree with TRBD1. Trimming removed 4 bases from V and 4 bases from J; junction bases left unmatched: 5. Germline lookup yields CDR1 SGHRS and CDR2 YFSETQ. This CDR3 is 15 amino acids long. The CDR3 loop reads CASSLGTGNNEKLFF. The CDR3 nucleotides are TGCGCCAGCAGCCTAGGGACAGGGAATAATGAAAAACTGTTTTTT.

The CDR3 region is CASNFGTNTGELFF. The CDR3 DNA reads TGTGCCAGCAATTTCGGGACAAACACCGGGGAGCTGTTTTTT. The V call is TRBV9, the J call TRBJ2-2; tentatively, D is TRBD1 (6 bases). Per the germline V gene, CDR1 is SGDLS and CDR2 is YYNGEE. This CDR3 spans 14 amino acids. V lost 6 bases, J lost 2 bases, and 11 bases lay in between. Complete variable domain (other parts from reference TRBV9 and TRBJ2-2): DSGVTQTPKHLITATGQRVTLRCSPRSGDLSVYWYQQSLDQGLQFLIQYYNGEERAKGNILERFSAQQFPDLHSELNLSSLELGDSALYFCASNFGTNTGELFFGEGSRLTVL.

The chain carries TRBV6-1 and TRBJ2-3; D is unresolved. Germline-derived CDR1 and CDR2 are MNHNS and SASEGT. V was shortened by 8 bases and J by 0 bases, with 6 bases between the two germline ends. The CDR3 has 12 amino acids. In DNA form, the CDR3 reads TGTGCCAGCGTCGGGAGCACAGATACGCAGTATTTT. Protein product: CASVGSTDTQYF.

V is TRBV7-9 and J is TRBJ2-7, with D perhaps TRBD2 (6 bases). CDR1 is SEHNR, CDR2 FQNEAQ, per germline (reference sequence). The germline V and J ends were trimmed by 5 bases and 6 bases, with 17 bases remaining between them. The CDR3 has 14 residues. In nucleotides, the CDR3 is TGTGCCAGCAGCCAACCCTGGAGGGGTGGCGAGCAGTACTTC. It is translated as CASSQPWRGGEQYF.

The chain has TRBV5-4 and TRBJ2-3; 11 positions agree with TRBD1. This CDR3 spans 16 amino acids. V gave up 2 bases and J gave up 4 bases; unmatched junction bases: 6. The V gene's germline CDR1 is SGHNT and CDR2 YYREEE (reference sequence). CDR3 region: CASSLPPGQGADTQYF. The CDR3 DNA sequence: TGTGCCAGCAGCTTACCTCCGGGACAGGGGGCAGATACGCAGTATTTT.

V gene TRBV10-1 combines with J gene TRBJ2-7; the match to TRBD2 covers 12 bases. The ends lost 0 bases at V and 3 bases at J; junction bases unmatched: 0. Per germline, CDR1 WNHNN and CDR2 SYGVQD (reference sequence). CDR3 size: 15 residues. The CDR3 protein is CASSESTSGSYEQYF. The CDR3 nucleotides are TGCGCCAGCAGTGAGTCGACTAGCGGGAGCTACGAGCAGTACTTC.

CDR3 in DNA: TGTGCCACCAGCAGAGATCGGTTGGGGTCGACCGGGAGAAACACCATATATTTT. It is translated as CATSRDRLGSTGRNTIYF. The chain combines TRBV15 with TRBJ1-3, with D uncertain. Trimming took 0 bases from V and 5 from J, leaving 20 bases between them. The CDR3 consists of 18 residues. Germline values: CDR1 LNHNV, CDR2 YYDKDF (reference sequence).

This chain links TRBV27 with TRBJ1-5, with D perhaps TRBD1 (5 bases). The CDR3 is 15 residues long. Trimming pared 3 bases from V and 2 bases from J, leaving 11 bases between. In germline, CDR1 is MNHEY, CDR2 SMNVEV (reference sequence). CDR3 DNA sequence: TGTGCCAGCAGTTTGGAGGGGAATGGCAATCAGCCCCAGCATTTT. Residues: CASSLEGNGNQPQHF.

The chain combines TRBV2 with TRBJ2-1, with 11 bases that match TRBD2. The CDR3 runs to 15 residues. The germline V gene encodes CDR1 SNHLY and CDR2 FYNNEI. The V and J ends lost 6 bases and 8 bases, in that order; junction bases with no gene match: 9. The CDR3 loop is CASRADLAGGYEQFF. The CDR3 DNA reads as TGTGCCAGCAGGGCCGATCTAGCGGGAGGCTATGAGCAGTTCTTC.

The chain recombines TRBV4-3 with TRBJ2-2, with 7 bases lining up with TRBD2. CDR3 length: 17 residues. CDR1 is LGHNA, CDR2 YSLEER, per germline. Unmatched junction bases numbered 5, after V lost 0 bases and J lost 1 base. Written as DNA, the CDR3 is TGCGCCAGCAGCCAAGATCTTGCGGGAGTGAACACCGGGGAGCTGTTTTTT. Residues: CASSQDLAGVNTGELFF.

The CDR3 sequence: CASRTLDRVEGEQFF. In nucleotides, the CDR3 is TGTGCCAGCAGGACTCTTGACAGGGTGGAGGGTGAGCAGTTCTTC. The chain joins TRBV28 to TRBJ2-1, with D maybe TRBD1 (7 bases). The CDR3 runs 15 residues. The ends were cut back, 6 bases at V and 9 bases at J, with 21 bases in the middle. The germline CDR1 and CDR2 sequences are MDHEN and SYDVKM.

This chain connects TRBV5-1 to TRBJ2-5; 7 bases map to TRBD2. V dropped 0 bases and J dropped 4; count of bases not matched to a gene: 15. The CDR3 has 18 residues. Per germline, CDR1 SGHRS and CDR2 YFSETQ. CDR3 loop: CASSLAEPGLFSGETQYF. DNA for the CDR3: TGCGCCAGCAGCTTGGCCGAACCGGGACTATTTAGCGGAGAGACCCAGTACTTC.

V and J are TRBV6-6 and TRBJ1-2, with 8 bases matching TRBD1. The germline gives CDR1 MNHNY, CDR2 SVGAGI (reference sequence). V was pared by 6 bases and J by 3 bases, with 6 bases of the junction left unmatched. CDR3 length: 14 residues. The CDR3, as DNA: TGTGCCAGCAGGTCAGGGGGCCCCGACTATGGCTACACCTTC. This encodes CASRSGGPDYGYTF.

V usage is TRBV15 and J usage is TRBJ2-7, with D possibly matching TRBD1 (6 bases). The CDR3 runs to 14 residues. Germline V CDR1 and CDR2: LNHNV, YYDKDF (reference sequence). The ends were cut back, 5 bases at V and 2 bases at J, with 13 bases in the middle. The CDR3 DNA reads TGTGCCACCAGCGGACAGCCCGGAGCCTACGAGCAGTACTTC. It translates to CATSGQPGAYEQYF.

V usage is TRBV9 and J usage is TRBJ1-2; 12 bases match TRBD1. The CDR3 sequence is 16 residues long. Trimming took 0 bases from V and 8 from J; bases not matched to a gene: 8. CDR1 and CDR2 (germline): SGDLS, YYNGEE. CDR3 nucleotide sequence: TGTGCCAGCAGCGTAGGGCCGGGACAGGGGGCGGGAGGCTACACCTTC. Protein: CASSVGPGQGAGGYTF.